This T cell receptor beta chain comes out of a study of cytomegalovirus exposure and HLA in healthy donors. Study-wide results and limits: No immune exposure information besides CMV serostatus was available. A previous analysis found most TCR beta V segments productive roughly 87% or roughly 30% of the time. Presence/absence analysis assumed near-uniform sequencing depth across donors.

60 Vbeta and 13 Jbeta primers were used in PCR. Methods used by the authors: The authors later counted roughly 76 million unique TCR beta chains, roughly 10 million of them shared. Assay used: immunoSEQ multiplex PCR; TCRdb lists only in-frame clones, some missing. V and J calls and clone size are as listed in that table; D and trimming were resolved from the DNA. The sample holds about 140,000 clones, around three quarters seen once. About this clone itself: Its antigen is unidentified.

V shed 5 bases and J shed 0 bases, with 13 bases lying between them. The CDR3 consists of 16 residues. Germline CDR1 LGHNA, CDR2 YNFKEQ. The receptor was isolated from a man aged 40-55 years in good health and CMV-seronegative. The material sequenced was PBMCs. This chain joins TRBV4-2 and TRBJ2-2; D is ambiguous. CDR3 residues: CASSTPGGANTGELFF. The CDR3 nucleotides read TGTGCCAGCAGCACCCCTGGCGGTGCGAACACCGGGGAGCTGTTTTTT.